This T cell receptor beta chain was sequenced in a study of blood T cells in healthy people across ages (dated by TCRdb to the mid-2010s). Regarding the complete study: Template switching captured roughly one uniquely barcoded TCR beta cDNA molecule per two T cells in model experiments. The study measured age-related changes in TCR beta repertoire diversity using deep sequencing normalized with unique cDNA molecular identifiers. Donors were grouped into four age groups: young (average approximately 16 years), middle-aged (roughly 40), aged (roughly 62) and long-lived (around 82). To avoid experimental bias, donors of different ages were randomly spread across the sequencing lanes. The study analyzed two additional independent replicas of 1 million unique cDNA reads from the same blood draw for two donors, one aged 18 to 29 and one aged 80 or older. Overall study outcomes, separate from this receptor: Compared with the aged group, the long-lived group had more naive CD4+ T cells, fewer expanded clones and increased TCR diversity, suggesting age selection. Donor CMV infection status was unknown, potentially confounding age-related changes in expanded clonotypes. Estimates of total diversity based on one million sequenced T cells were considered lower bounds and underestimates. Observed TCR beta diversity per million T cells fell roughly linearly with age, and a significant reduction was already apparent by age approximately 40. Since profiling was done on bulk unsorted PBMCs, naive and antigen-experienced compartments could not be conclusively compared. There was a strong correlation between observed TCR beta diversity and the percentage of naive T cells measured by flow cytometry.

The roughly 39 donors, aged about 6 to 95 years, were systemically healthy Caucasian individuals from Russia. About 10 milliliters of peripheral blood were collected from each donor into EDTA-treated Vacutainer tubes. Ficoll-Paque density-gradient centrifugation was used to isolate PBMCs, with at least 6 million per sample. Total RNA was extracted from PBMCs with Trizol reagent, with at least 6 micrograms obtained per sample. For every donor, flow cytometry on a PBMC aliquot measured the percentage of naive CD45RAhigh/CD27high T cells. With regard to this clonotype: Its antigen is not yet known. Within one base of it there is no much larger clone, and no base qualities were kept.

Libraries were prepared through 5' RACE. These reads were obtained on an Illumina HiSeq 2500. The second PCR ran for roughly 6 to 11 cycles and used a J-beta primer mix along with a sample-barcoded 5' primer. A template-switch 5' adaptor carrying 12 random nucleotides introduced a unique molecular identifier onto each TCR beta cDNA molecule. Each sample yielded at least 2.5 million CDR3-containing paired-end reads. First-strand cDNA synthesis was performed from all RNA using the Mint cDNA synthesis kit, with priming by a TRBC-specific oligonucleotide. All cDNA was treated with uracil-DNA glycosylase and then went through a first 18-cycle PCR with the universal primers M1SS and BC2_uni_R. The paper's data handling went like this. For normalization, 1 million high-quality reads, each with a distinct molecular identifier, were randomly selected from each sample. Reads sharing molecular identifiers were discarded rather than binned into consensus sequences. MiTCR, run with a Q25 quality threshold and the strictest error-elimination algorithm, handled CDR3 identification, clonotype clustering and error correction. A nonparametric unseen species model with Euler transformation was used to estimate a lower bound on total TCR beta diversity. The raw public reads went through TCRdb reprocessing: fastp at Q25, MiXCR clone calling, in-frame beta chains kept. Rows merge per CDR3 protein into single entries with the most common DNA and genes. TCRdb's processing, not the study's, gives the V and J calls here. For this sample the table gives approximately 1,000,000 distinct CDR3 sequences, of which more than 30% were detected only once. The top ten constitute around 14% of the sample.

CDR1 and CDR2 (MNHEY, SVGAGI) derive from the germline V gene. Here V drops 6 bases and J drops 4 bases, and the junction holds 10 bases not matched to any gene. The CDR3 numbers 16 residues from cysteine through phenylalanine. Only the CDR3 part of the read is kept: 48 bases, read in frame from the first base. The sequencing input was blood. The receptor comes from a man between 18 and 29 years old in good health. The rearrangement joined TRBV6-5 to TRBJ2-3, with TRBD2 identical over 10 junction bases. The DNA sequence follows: TGTGCCAGCAGCAGGAAGAATAGCGGGGGGTCAGATACGCAGTATTTT. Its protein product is CASSRKNSGGSDTQYF.